The next 32 T cell receptor beta chains were all read from a single sample in a study of blood T cell repertoires in COVID-19. Clones were read by immunoSEQ multiplex PCR, and TCRdb kept only the in-frame ones, dropping some. The data contain roughly 190,000 clones, around four fifths of them singletons. The sample consisted of peripheral blood. The receptors were gathered from a man aged 45-65 years with active or convalescent COVID-19.

The chain uses TRBV25-1 and TRBJ1-2; the D gene is possibly TRBD1 (5 bases). This CDR3 has 18 amino acids. The V and J ends lost 3 bases and 0 bases respectively, with 20 bases between them. Per the germline V gene, CDR1 is MGHDK and CDR2 is SYGVNS. CDR3 in amino acids: CASSEGTRNRQANYGYTF. DNA of the CDR3: TGTGCCAGCAGTGAGGGGACTCGGAACAGGCAGGCTAACTATGGCTACACCTTC.

The chain employs TRBV30 and TRBJ2-7, with D unclear. The CDR3 contains 14 residues. V was shortened by 1 base and J by 2 bases, with 12 bases between the two germline ends. The V gene's germline CDR1 is GTSNPN and CDR2 SVGIG (reference sequence). The CDR3 spells CAWSENSLTYEQYF. The CDR3 DNA follows: TGTGCCTGGAGTGAGAACTCGCTCACCTACGAGCAGTACTTC.

In this sample, this clone turned up once. The rearrangement links TRBV6-5 to TRBJ2-7, with 7 positions matching TRBD1. V gave up 2 bases and J gave up 0 bases; unmatched junction bases: 7. The CDR3 spans 16 residues. CDR1 is MNHEY, CDR2 SVGAGI, per germline. The CDR3 is CASSYHRDRFSYEQYF. The CDR3 DNA reads as TGTGCCAGCAGTTACCACCGGGACAGATTCTCCTACGAGCAGTACTTC.

The V and J genes are TRBV3-1 (or the pseudogene TRBV3-2) and TRBJ2-7; the D is unclear. In germline, CDR1 is LGHDT, CDR2 YNNKEL (reference sequence). The CDR3 extends over 16 amino acids. V was pared by 0 bases and J by 0 bases, with 12 bases between. The chain's CDR3 is CASSQDPFTYSYEQYF. In nucleotides, the CDR3 is TGTGCCAGCAGCCAAGATCCGTTTACTTACTCCTACGAGCAGTACTTC.

J is TRBJ2-7 and V is TRBV7-9, with D perhaps matching TRBD2 (5 bases). Germline assignment: CDR1 SEHNR and CDR2 FQNEAQ (reference sequence). The ends were cut back, 5 bases at V and 7 bases at J, with 15 bases in the middle. This CDR3 spans 13 amino acids. The CDR3 here is CASSPRQTGEQYF. The CDR3 nucleotides are TGTGCCAGCAGCCCCAGACAAACGGGGGAGCAGTACTTC.

J is TRBJ2-1 and V is TRBV6-5, with D perhaps matching TRBD2 (7 bases). CDR3 length equals 14 residues. The germline gives CDR1 MNHEY, CDR2 SVGAGI. Trimming took 6 bases from V and 6 from J, leaving 15 bases between them. CDR3 nucleotides: TGTGCCAGCAGGCTCGGACTAGGGGGCAATGAGCAGTTCTTC. Protein sequence: CASRLGLGGNEQFF.

The chain recombines TRBV12-3 or TRBV12-4 with TRBJ2-7; possibly TRBD1 for D (6 bases). The CDR3 has 13 amino acids. Trimming left V 5 bases short and J 6 bases short, with 14 bases between. This chain's CDR3 is CASSPGTLGEQYF. For the CDR3, the DNA is TGTGCCAGCAGTCCGGGGACACTGGGCGAGCAGTACTTC.

This clone is judged medium-sized. The rearrangement joins TRBV3-1 (or the pseudogene TRBV3-2) to TRBJ2-2; unclear D gene. The V gene's germline CDR1 is LGHDT and CDR2 YNNKEL (reference sequence). CDR3 length: 16 amino acids. V gave up 1 base and J gave up 9 bases, with 18 bases separating them. CDR3 residues: CASSQVLPKKSWELFF. CDR3 DNA: TGTGCCAGCAGCCAAGTCCTACCTAAGAAAAGCTGGGAGCTGTTTTTT.

V is TRBV9 and J is TRBJ1-1; 8 nucleotides align to TRBD1. V dropped 0 bases and J dropped 0; count of bases not matched to a gene: 7. The length of the CDR3 is 17 residues. From germline, CDR1 is SGDLS and CDR2 YYNGEE. For the CDR3, the DNA is TGTGCCAGCAGCGTAGACCCCCCAGGGGGCATGAACACTGAAGCTTTCTTT. This translates into CASSVDPPGGMNTEAFF.

The chain employs TRBV5-6 and TRBJ2-3; D not resolved. The CDR3 loop spans 16 amino acids. Germline-derived CDR1 and CDR2 are SGHDT and YYEEEE. Trimming stripped 6 bases from V and 2 bases from J, with 19 bases between. CDR3 loop: CASTSRPTDNTDTQYF. DNA for the CDR3: TGTGCCAGCACCTCGAGGCCAACGGATAACACAGATACGCAGTATTTT.

The CDR3 bases are TGTGCCAGCAGTCCTGCAGACTCCCGCGGAACTTTCTTT. Translating gives CASSPADSRGTFF. The V call is TRBV7-2, the J call TRBJ1-1; D is uncertain. The CDR3 runs 13 residues. Deletions cut 6 bases from V and 12 bases from J, with 20 bases between. CDR1 is SGHTA and CDR2 is FQGNSA in the germline V gene. The full variable domain, completed using reference TRBV7-2 and TRBJ1-1, is GAGVSQSPSNKVTEKGKDVELRCDPISGHTALYWYRQSLGQGLEFLIYFQGNSAPDKSGLPSDRFSAERTGGSVSTLTIQRTQQEDSAVYLCASSPADSRGTFFGQGTRLTVV.

The count of this clone is one. This rearrangement joins TRBV7-9 to TRBJ2-7; no firm D call. Trimming left V 2 bases short and J 2 bases short, with 13 bases between. Germline assignment: CDR1 SEHNR and CDR2 FQNEAQ (reference sequence). CDR3 length: 15 amino acids. In nucleotides, the CDR3 is TGTGCCAGCAGCTTAAGCGCCCAATCCCCCTACGAGCAGTACTTC. Its protein product is CASSLSAQSPYEQYF.

This clone is a singleton in its sample. This chain joins TRBV20-1 and TRBJ2-7; D is possibly TRBD1 (5 bases). The germline V and J ends were trimmed by 3 bases and 3 bases, with 15 bases remaining between them. The CDR3 has 14 amino acids. Per the germline V gene, CDR1 is DFQATT and CDR2 is SNEGSKA (reference sequence). The CDR3 here is CSASLQDQFYEQYF. CDR3 bases: TGCAGTGCTAGTTTACAGGACCAGTTCTACGAGCAGTACTTC.

The chain couples TRBV10-3 to TRBJ2-5, with D possibly matching TRBD2 (6 bases). Germline V gene data show CDR1 as ENHRY and CDR2 as SYGVKD. There are 13 residues in the CDR3. V was clipped by 4 bases and J by 4 bases, with 10 bases between them. The CDR3 coding sequence is TGTGCCATCAGTGTGGGGGAGGTAGAGACCCAGTACTTC. Its translation is CAISVGEVETQYF.

The chain carries TRBV6-6 and TRBJ1-2, with 9 bases matching TRBD1. This CDR3 is 15 amino acids long. Germline assignment: CDR1 MNHNY and CDR2 SVGAGI (reference sequence). V shed 4 bases and J 5 bases; nucleotides not matched to a gene: 8. CDR3 sequence (DNA): TGTGCCAGCAGTTCTTTACAGGGGGCCCGTTATGGCTACACCTTC. This translates into CASSSLQGARYGYTF.

The V and J genes are TRBV28 and TRBJ2-7; TRBD2 aligns across 13 bases. CDR1 MDHEN and CDR2 SYDVKM come from the germline V gene. This CDR3 contains 16 residues. The J segment lost 4 bases and the V segment lost 4 bases, leaving 7 bases of the junction unmatched. CDR3 residues: CASSSPWTSGRYEQYF. In nucleotides, the CDR3 is TGTGCCAGCAGTTCACCCTGGACTAGCGGGAGATACGAGCAGTACTTC. The full variable domain, its missing parts supplied by reference TRBV28 and TRBJ2-7, is DVKVTQSSRYLVKRTGEKVFLECVQDMDHENMFWYRQDPGLGLRLIYFSYDVKMKEKGDIPEGYSVSREKKERFSLILESASTNQTSMYLCASSSPWTSGRYEQYFGPGTRLTVT.

The chain links TRBV7-6 to TRBJ2-2, with D perhaps matching TRBD2 (6 bases). V shed 4 bases and J shed 1 base, with 13 bases lying between them. The germline CDR1 and CDR2 sequences are SGHVS and FNYEAQ. The CDR3 is made up of 16 amino acids. The CDR3 bases are TGTGCCAGCAGCTCACGGGCCGGGGGGAACACCGGGGAGCTGTTTTTT. Translation gives CASSSRAGGNTGELFF.

The V and J genes are TRBV11-3 and TRBJ2-2; the D gene is possibly TRBD2 (5 bases). The V gene's germline CDR1 is SGHNT and CDR2 YENEEA. Trimming left V 4 bases short and J 1 base short, with 10 bases between. This CDR3 contains 15 residues. The CDR3 spells CASSSDRGNTGELFF. CDR3 DNA: TGTGCCAGCAGCTCGGACCGGGGGAACACCGGGGAGCTGTTTTTT.

The rearrangement uses TRBV2 and TRBJ2-5, with D tentatively TRBD2 (6 bases). Germline-derived CDR1 and CDR2 are SNHLY and FYNNEI. The CDR3 runs to 14 residues. Trimming removed 6 bases at V and 2 bases at J, with 13 bases between. The CDR3 sequence: CASRRSEGQETQYF. In nucleotides, the CDR3 is TGTGCCAGCAGGCGATCGGAGGGACAAGAGACCCAGTACTTC.

The rearrangement links TRBV18 to TRBJ2-1; D not resolved. V gave up 5 bases and J gave up 9 bases, with 11 bases separating them. The CDR3 has 12 amino acids. Germline-derived CDR1 and CDR2 are KGHSH and LQKENI. This CDR3 is CASSTQAVEQFF. CDR3 DNA: TGTGCCAGCTCAACTCAAGCCGTTGAGCAGTTCTTC.

This clone has a handful of counts. The J gene is TRBJ2-7, the V gene TRBV4-1, with D perhaps matching TRBD1 (6 bases). Per germline, CDR1 MGHRA and CDR2 YSYEKL. Trimming left V 2 bases short and J 2 bases short, with 10 bases between. The CDR3 runs to 14 residues. The CDR3 DNA follows: TGCGCCAGCAGCCAAAACAGGGAACCCTACGAGCAGTACTTC. This codes for CASSQNREPYEQYF.

V usage is TRBV6-1 and J usage is TRBJ1-2; D is ambiguous. The CDR3 is 14 residues long. From germline, CDR1 is MNHNS and CDR2 SASEGT. The V gene lost 0 bases and the J gene lost 4 bases, with 9 bases spanning the gap. Here the CDR3 reads CASSEALRSYGYTF. In DNA, the CDR3 is TGTGCCAGCAGTGAAGCGTTACGGAGCTATGGCTACACCTTC.

This chain uses TRBV7-2 with TRBJ2-7; 9 bases align to TRBD2. Germline V gene lookup returns CDR1 SGHTA and CDR2 FQGNSA. There are 17 residues in the CDR3. The junction had 14 bases not matched to a gene; V was cut back by 4 bases and J by 4 bases. CDR3 region: CASSSLLSGLARYEQYF. CDR3 bases: TGTGCCAGCAGCTCCCTGCTCTCCGGACTAGCGCGGTACGAGCAGTACTTC.

The gene calls are TRBV19 and TRBJ1-1; 7 nucleotides align to TRBD1. V trimming: 7 bases; J trimming: 3 bases; junction bases outside the gene matches: 14. Per germline, CDR1 LNHDA and CDR2 SQIVND (reference sequence). This CDR3 is 16 amino acids long. CDR3 amino acids: CASTSSSTGVDTEAFF. The CDR3 DNA is TGTGCCAGTACCTCTTCAAGTACAGGGGTGGACACTGAAGCTTTCTTT.

This clone was recorded once. V and J are TRBV21-1 and TRBJ2-7; the D segment call TRBD1 is taken from the table without a DNA check. TRBV21-1 is designated a pseudogene. The CDR3 runs 15 residues. This CDR3 is CASSKHRQGGYEQYF. CDR3 coding DNA: TGTGCCAGCAGCAAACACCGACAGGGGGGTTACGAGCAGTACTTC.

In nucleotides, the CDR3 is TGTGCCAGCAGCCCGGGAGGGCAGGCCTACGAGCAGTACTTC. It yields the protein CASSPGGQAYEQYF. V gene TRBV27 combines with J gene TRBJ2-7; 8 bases line up with TRBD2. The CDR3 totals 14 residues. V dropped 6 bases and J dropped 2; count of bases not matched to a gene: 6. Germline CDR1 is MNHEY and CDR2 is SMNVEV (reference sequence).

This clone has at least ten counts. The chain carries TRBV7-9 and TRBJ2-1; the match to TRBD2 covers 8 bases. The CDR3 length is 16 residues. From germline, CDR1 is SEHNR and CDR2 FQNEAQ (reference sequence). Germline trimming cut 5 bases from V and 6 bases from J; bases unmatched to any gene: 12. The DNA of the CDR3 is TGTGCCAGCAGCACATATATCGGGAGGGCAATCAATGAGCAGTTCTTC. Amino acid sequence: CASSTYIGRAINEQFF.

This clone has more than one count but fewer than ten. The J gene is TRBJ1-5, the V gene TRBV6-2 or TRBV6-3, with TRBD1 identical over 8 bases. CDR3 length: 16 residues. Per the germline V gene, CDR1 is MNHEY and CDR2 is SVGEGT. J lost 0 bases, V lost 5 bases, and 6 bases had no gene match. CDR3 sequence reads: CASSPGTGTSNQPQHF. For the CDR3, the DNA is TGTGCCAGCAGTCCCGGGACAGGAACTAGCAATCAGCCCCAGCATTTT.

CDR3 residues: CASSLAMGGAGGYTF. The CDR3, as DNA: TGTGCCAGCAGCTTAGCGATGGGGGGGGCTGGTGGCTACACCTTC. The chain employs TRBV7-2 and TRBJ1-2; perhaps TRBD1 as D (6 bases). Per germline, CDR1 SGHTA and CDR2 FQGNSA. V was shortened by 0 bases and J by 7 bases, with 15 bases between the two germline ends. The CDR3 length is 15 residues.

The CDR3 DNA sequence: TGTGCCAGCAGGGGACAAGGGGTCGGGGAGACCCAGTACTTC. Its protein product is CASRGQGVGETQYF. The rearrangement links TRBV6-5 to TRBJ2-5; D is perhaps TRBD1 (6 bases). The CDR3 is made up of 14 amino acids. V was clipped by 6 bases and J by 5 bases, with 16 bases between them. Per the germline V gene, CDR1 is MNHEY and CDR2 is SVGAGI.

This clone appeared once. The chain is built from TRBV28 and TRBJ2-7, with 7 nucleotides matching TRBD1. V was clipped by 4 bases and J by 2 bases; unmatched bases: 8. Per the germline V gene, CDR1 is MDHEN and CDR2 is SYDVKM. The CDR3 runs to 15 residues. The CDR3, as DNA: TGTGCCAGCAGTTCTACCTCGACAGGGACCTACGAGCAGTACTTC. Translation: CASSSTSTGTYEQYF.

With regard to this clone: The identical CDR3 is also encoded by other nucleotide sequences in the sample. This chain connects TRBV28 to TRBJ1-5, with 9 bases lining up with TRBD1. This CDR3 is 14 amino acids long. The junction had 1 base not matched to a gene; V was cut back by 3 bases and J by 4 bases. The germline gives CDR1 MDHEN, CDR2 SYDVKM. DNA of the CDR3: TGTGCCAGCAGTTTGGGACAGGGAAATCAGCCCCAGCATTTT. The encoded protein is CASSLGQGNQPQHF. The variable domain in full, with the rest retrieved from reference TRBV28 and TRBJ1-5, is DVKVTQSSRYLVKRTGEKVFLECVQDMDHENMFWYRQDPGLGLRLIYFSYDVKMKEKGDIPEGYSVSREKKERFSLILESASTNQTSMYLCASSLGQGNQPQHFGDGTRLSIL.